This T cell receptor beta chain comes out of a study of blood T cell repertoires in COVID-19. Across the whole study: Acute and convalescent COVID-19 specimens originated in the United States, Italy and Spain. Sources were T cells, B-cell-depleted T cells, or PBMCs; the material itself was cDNA or gDNA.

Trimming removed 6 bases from V and 6 bases from J; junction bases left unmatched: 9. The CDR3 is 15 amino acids. CDR1 is SNHLY and CDR2 is FYNNEI in the germline V gene. In the original processing: How many nucleated cells were present was estimated from reference gene primer amplification. TCRdb's copy holds only in-frame clones and misses some; the assay was immunoSEQ multiplex PCR. The V and J calls and clone size are taken from that table; D and trimming were inferred from the DNA. The repertoire holds about 50,000 clones, 86% seen once, with 5% in the top ten. The TCR sequence derives from a man aged 40-50 years with active COVID-19. Source material: peripheral blood. The J gene is TRBJ2-1, the V gene TRBV2; TRBD2 agrees at 9 bases. The CDR3 nucleotides are TGTGCCAGCAGGGAGGTAGCGGGAGCGGTCAATGAGCAGTTCTTC. It codes for CASREVAGAVNEQFF.